The T cell receptor beta chain under discussion was sequenced for a study of T cells after yellow fever vaccination. As for the study in general: Low-cell-number fractions underwent preparation using SMART-Seq v4 Ultra Low Input.

This clonotype was observed a few times. Antigen unknown. TCRdb ran MiXCR on the 5' RACE reads and lists one entry per CDR3 protein. The sample gives over 200,000 distinct CDR3 sequences, around 6.7% of which show up once; 0.85% to 1.2% is in the top ten. The study's findings and limits: Post-booster reappearance was seen for most primary-vaccination clones (about 96% CD4, 75% to 90% CD8). FACS-sorted repertoires could harbor abundant contaminating bulk-population clonotypes. Only a small proportion of the clonotypes turned up in both the CD4 and the CD8 compartments, likely arising from convergent recombination.

The CDR3 spans 17 residues. J was trimmed by 2 bases and V by 0 bases; bases with no gene match: 6. Looked up from germline, CDR1 is SGHRS and CDR2 is YFSETQ. The sequence was collected from a man aged 25-40 years who received the YFV17D yellow fever vaccine. V usage is TRBV5-1 and J usage is TRBJ2-3; 10 bases are a match to TRBD2. Sequencing was performed on CD4+ T cells sorted from PBMCs, taken on the day of the yellow fever booster vaccination. This chain's CDR3 is CASSLAGTSVYTDTQYF. DNA for the CDR3: TGCGCCAGCAGCTTGGCCGGGACTAGCGTTTACACAGATACGCAGTATTTT.